This record looks at one T cell receptor beta chain sequence and its context. The source of the sample is a study of blood T cell repertoires in COVID-19. Turning to the study itself: COVID-19 samples collected from the United States, Italy and Spain covered acute and convalescent phases. In each case, the material was cDNA or gDNA derived from T cells, B-cell-depleted T cells, or PBMCs.

Authors' data handling: By means of reference gene primer amplification, nucleated cell counts were estimated. Generated by immunoSEQ multiplex PCR, the TCRdb table keeps only in-frame clones and is missing some. The D gene and trimming were derived from the DNA, and the V and J assignments and clone size from that table. The sample carries 95,000 to 100,000 clones, approximately 84% recorded once. Unmatched junction bases numbered 7, after V lost 5 bases and J lost 5 bases. The CDR3 covers 14 residues. Germline V gives CDR1 SEHNR, CDR2 FQNEAQ (reference sequence). The V call is TRBV7-9, the J call TRBJ2-5, with 8 nucleotides matching TRBD2. This TCR derives from a man between 65 and 85 years old with acute or convalescent COVID-19. The sample comprised peripheral blood. The CDR3 region has the DNA TGTGCCAGCAGCCGCTCGGGGGGGCACGAGACCCAGTACTTC. This translates into CASSRSGGHETQYF.